This T cell receptor (beta chain) originates from a study of shared clonotypes between healthy human individuals. Study-wide results and caveats: Generation probabilities were higher for clonotypes shared across all four sorted-subset donors than for unshared ones. Sequencing depth was a factor that was expected to affect clonotype sharing among donors.

The data were produced by immunoSEQ multiplex PCR, yet TCRdb's version contains in-frame clones alone and is incomplete. The sample consists of about 320,000 clones, 80% to 90% of them appearing once. Germline values: CDR1 SGHTA, CDR2 FQGNSA. This CDR3 has 15 amino acids. The junction had 7 bases not matched to a gene; V was cut back by 5 bases and J by 6 bases. Concerning this clone: Antigen specificity is unknown.

The receptor comes from a man younger than 35 in good health. The chain combines TRBV7-2 with TRBJ2-3; 11 bases line up with TRBD2. Sequencing was performed on memory CD8+ T cells sorted from blood. Specified subset: CD45RO+ cells pooled with CCR7-negative TemRA cells. This CDR3 is CASSRGTSGPDTQYF. The CDR3, as DNA: TGTGCCAGCAGCCGCGGGACTAGCGGACCCGATACGCAGTATTTT.